This T cell receptor beta chain was sequenced during a study of beta chain features in type 1 diabetes. Study-wide results and limits: All four CD4+ subsets from Type 1 diabetes patients carried moderately but significantly shorter TCRB CDR3s.

TCRB transcripts that were expressed got sequenced, as all of the isolated RNA had been reverse transcribed. The data were produced by immunoSEQ multiplex PCR, yet TCRdb's version contains in-frame clones alone and is incomplete. The sample contains 850,000 to 900,000 clones, roughly a sixth of which appear only once. For this clone: As yet, its antigen is unknown.

The CDR3 totals 17 residues. Trimming at V came to 0 bases and at J to 5 bases, leaving 7 bases not matched to a gene. CDR1 is LGHNA, CDR2 YSLEER, per germline. This TCR was recovered from a woman aged 18-30 years in good health. The sequencing input was naive CD4+ T cells from blood. This chain connects TRBV4-3 to TRBJ2-3; 11 nucleotides match TRBD2. The CDR3 DNA follows: TGCGCCAGCAGCCAAGATGTCCTAGCGGGGGGCAGAGATACGCAGTATTTT. It translates to CASSQDVLAGGRDTQYF.